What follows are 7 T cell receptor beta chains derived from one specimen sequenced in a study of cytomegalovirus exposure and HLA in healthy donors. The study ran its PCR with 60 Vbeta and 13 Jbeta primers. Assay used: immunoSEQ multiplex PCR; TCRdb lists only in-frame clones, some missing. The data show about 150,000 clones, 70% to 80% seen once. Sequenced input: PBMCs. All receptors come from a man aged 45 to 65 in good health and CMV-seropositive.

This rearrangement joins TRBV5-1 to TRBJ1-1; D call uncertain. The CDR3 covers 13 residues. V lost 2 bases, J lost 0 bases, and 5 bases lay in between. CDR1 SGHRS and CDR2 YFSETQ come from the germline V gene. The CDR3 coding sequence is TGCGCCAGCAGCTTCACAGTGAACACTGAAGCTTTCTTT. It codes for CASSFTVNTEAFF.

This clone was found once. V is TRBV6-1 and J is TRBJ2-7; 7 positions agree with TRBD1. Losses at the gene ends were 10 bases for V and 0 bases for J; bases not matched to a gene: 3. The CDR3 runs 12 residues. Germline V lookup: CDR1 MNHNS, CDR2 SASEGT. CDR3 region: CATTGNSYEQYF. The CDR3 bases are TGTGCCACGACAGGGAACTCCTACGAGCAGTACTTC.

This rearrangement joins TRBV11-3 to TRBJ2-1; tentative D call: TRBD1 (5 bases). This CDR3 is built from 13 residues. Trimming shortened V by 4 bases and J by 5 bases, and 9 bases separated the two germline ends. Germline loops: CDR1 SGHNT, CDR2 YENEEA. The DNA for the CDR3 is TGTGCCAGCAGCTCAGGGATCCACAATGAGCAGTTCTTC. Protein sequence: CASSSGIHNEQFF.

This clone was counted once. The DNA for the CDR3 is TGTGCCAGCAGCTTAGGCTGGCAGACCCAGTACTTC. Its translation is CASSLGWQTQYF. The J gene is TRBJ2-5, the V gene TRBV7-2; D is unresolved. CDR1 SGHTA and CDR2 FQGNSA come from the germline V gene. Trimming cost V 1 base and J 6 bases, with 6 bases left between them. This CDR3 comprises 12 residues. The whole variable domain, remainder taken from reference TRBV7-2 and TRBJ2-5, is GAGVSQSPSNKVTEKGKDVELRCDPISGHTALYWYRQSLGQGLEFLIYFQGNSAPDKSGLPSDRFSAERTGGSVSTLTIQRTQQEDSAVYLCASSLGWQTQYFGPGTRLLVL.

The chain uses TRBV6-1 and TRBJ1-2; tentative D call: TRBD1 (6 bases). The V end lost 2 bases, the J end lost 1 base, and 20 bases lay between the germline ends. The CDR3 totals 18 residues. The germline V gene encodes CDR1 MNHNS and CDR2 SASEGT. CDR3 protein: CASSELSTGTRINYGYTF. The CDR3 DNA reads TGTGCCAGCAGTGAACTCAGTACCGGGACAAGAATTAACTATGGCTACACCTTC.

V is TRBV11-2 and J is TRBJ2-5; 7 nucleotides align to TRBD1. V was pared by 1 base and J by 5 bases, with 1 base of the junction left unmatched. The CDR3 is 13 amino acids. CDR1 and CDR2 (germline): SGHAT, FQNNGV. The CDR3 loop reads CASSLVDRETQYF. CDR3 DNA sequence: TGTGCCAGCAGCTTAGTGGACAGGGAGACCCAGTACTTC. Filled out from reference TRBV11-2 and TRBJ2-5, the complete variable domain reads EAGVAQSPRYKIIEKRQSVAFWCNPISGHATLYWYQQILGQGPKLLIQFQNNGVVDDSQLPKDRFSAERLKGVDSTLKIQPAKLEDSAVYLCASSLVDRETQYFGPGTRLLVL.

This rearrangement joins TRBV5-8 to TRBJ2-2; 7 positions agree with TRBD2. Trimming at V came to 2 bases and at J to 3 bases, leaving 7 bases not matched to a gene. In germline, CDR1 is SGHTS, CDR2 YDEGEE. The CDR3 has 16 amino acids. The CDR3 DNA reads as TGTGCCAGCAGCTTTTTCGGCGGGAGTTACACCGGGGAGCTGTTTTTT. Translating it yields CASSFFGGSYTGELFF.